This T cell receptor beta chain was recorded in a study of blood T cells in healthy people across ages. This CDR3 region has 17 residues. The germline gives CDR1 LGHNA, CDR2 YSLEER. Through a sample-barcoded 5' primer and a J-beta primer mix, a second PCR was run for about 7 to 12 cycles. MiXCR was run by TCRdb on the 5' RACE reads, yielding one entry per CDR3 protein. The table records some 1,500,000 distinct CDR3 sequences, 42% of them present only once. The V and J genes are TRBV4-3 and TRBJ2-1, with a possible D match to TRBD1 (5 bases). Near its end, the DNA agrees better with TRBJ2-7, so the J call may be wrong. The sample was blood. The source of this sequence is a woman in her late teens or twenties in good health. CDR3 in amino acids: CASSQGTFRGFYNEQYF. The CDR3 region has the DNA TGCGCCAGCAGCCAAGGGACATTCAGAGGATTCTACAATGAGCAGTACTTC.